What follows are 17 T cell receptor beta chains derived from one specimen sequenced in a study of blood T cell repertoires in COVID-19. Clones were sequenced by immunoSEQ multiplex PCR, and TCRdb holds only the in-frame ones, with some missing. The sample contains over 60,000 clones, 60% to 80% of which appear only once. The material sequenced was peripheral blood. Receptors originate from a man at least 80 years old with active or convalescent COVID-19.

The chain employs TRBV7-9 and TRBJ2-2; D ambiguous. The CDR3 runs 13 residues. CDR1 is SEHNR, CDR2 FQNEAQ, per germline (reference sequence). V was shortened by 3 bases and J by 4 bases, with 6 bases between the two germline ends. The CDR3 is CASSFDITGELFF. The CDR3 DNA follows: TGTGCCAGCAGCTTCGACATCACCGGGGAGCTGTTTTTT.

The table lists this clone with a count of one. In nucleotides, the CDR3 is TGTGCCAGCAGTCAGGGACAGGAGAACACTGAAGCTTTCTTT. As protein: CASSQGQENTEAFF. This sequence joins TRBV6-5 and TRBJ1-1, with 8 bases aligning to TRBD1. This CDR3 spans 14 amino acids. Germline V lookup: CDR1 MNHEY, CDR2 SVGAGI. V gave up 5 bases and J gave up 1 base; unmatched junction bases: 3.

The gene calls are TRBV2 and TRBJ2-7; TRBD2 aligns across 8 bases. Germline values: CDR1 SNHLY, CDR2 FYNNEI. CDR3 length equals 14 residues. With 6 bases clipped from V and 5 bases from J, the junction kept 9 bases outside the gene matches. The CDR3 reads CASSGGADQHEQYF. The CDR3 bases are TGTGCCAGCAGCGGGGGGGCGGATCAGCACGAGCAGTACTTC.

The V call is TRBV5-1, the J call TRBJ2-3, with 8 bases lining up with TRBD2. Losses at the gene ends were 4 bases for V and 6 bases for J; bases not matched to a gene: 4. CDR3 length equals 13 residues. Per the germline V gene, CDR1 is SGHRS and CDR2 is YFSETQ. The CDR3 coding sequence is TGCGCCAGCAGCGCGGGAGGCGGGGATACGCAGTATTTT. Residues: CASSAGGGDTQYF.

This clone was found a few times. Different DNA sequences within this sample yield the same CDR3. This chain uses TRBV2 with TRBJ2-1; 8 nucleotides align to TRBD1. The V gene's germline CDR1 is SNHLY and CDR2 FYNNEI. This CDR3 contains 12 residues. With 6 bases clipped from V and 6 bases from J, the junction kept 1 base outside the gene matches. The CDR3 DNA reads TGTGCCAGCAGCGACAGGGGCAATGAGCAGTTCTTC. Its translation is CASSDRGNEQFF.

The rearrangement links TRBV3-1 (or the pseudogene TRBV3-2) to TRBJ2-1, with TRBD1 matching 8 bases. V dropped 1 base and J dropped 2; count of bases not matched to a gene: 4. The length of the CDR3 is 16 residues. Per the germline V gene, CDR1 is LGHDT and CDR2 is YNNKEL (reference sequence). The DNA for the CDR3 is TGTGCCAGCAGCCAAGGGCAACAGGGGGCCTACAATGAGCAGTTCTTC. It translates to CASSQGQQGAYNEQFF.

This sequence joins TRBV5-1 and TRBJ2-5, with TRBD1 matching over 12 bases. V shed 2 bases, J shed 3 bases, and the junction held 5 bases outside the gene matches. Looked up from germline, CDR1 is SGHRS and CDR2 is YFSETQ. The length of the CDR3 is 16 residues. In nucleotides, the CDR3 is TGCGCCAGCAGCTTAACCGGGACAGGGGGCGAAGAGACCCAGTACTTC. Translation: CASSLTGTGGEETQYF.

The rearrangement links TRBV19 to TRBJ1-2; TRBD1 matches 8 bases. With 10 bases clipped from V and 4 bases from J, the junction kept 2 bases outside the gene matches. The CDR3 spans 11 residues. Germline-derived CDR1 and CDR2 are LNHDA and SQIVND (reference sequence). CDR3 sequence (DNA): TGTGCCACTACAGGGGGCTATGGCTACACCTTC. Translating gives CATTGGYGYTF.

This sequence joins TRBV5-5 and TRBJ2-3; TRBD2 matches at 13 bases. V dropped 4 bases and J dropped 1; count of bases not matched to a gene: 15. CDR1 SGHKS and CDR2 YYEKEE come from the germline V gene (reference sequence). This CDR3 is built from 20 residues. The CDR3 here is CASSLAGTSGMEGGTDTQYF. CDR3 DNA sequence: TGTGCCAGCAGCCTGGCCGGGACTAGCGGGATGGAGGGTGGCACAGATACGCAGTATTTT.

The J gene is TRBJ1-6, the V gene TRBV5-1, with D unresolved. The CDR3 totals 14 residues. V was trimmed by 4 bases and J by 5 bases, leaving 10 bases between them. CDR1 and CDR2 from the germline V gene are SGHRS and YFSETQ. As DNA, the CDR3 is TGCGCCAGCAGCGTCTCGGTGAATAATTCACCCCTCCACTTT. The encoded protein is CASSVSVNNSPLHF.

The CDR3 here is CASSLPPQGLGFTGELFF. The CDR3 DNA is TGTGCCAGCAGCTTACCCCCACAGGGGCTAGGGTTCACCGGGGAGCTGTTTTTT. This chain uses TRBV7-3 with TRBJ2-2, with 7 bases lining up with TRBD1. Germline assignment: CDR1 SGHTA and CDR2 FQGTGA. This CDR3 has 18 residues. Germline trimming cut 2 bases from V and 4 bases from J; bases unmatched to any gene: 13.

This chain connects TRBV2 to TRBJ1-5; D remains ambiguous. Germline assignment: CDR1 SNHLY and CDR2 FYNNEI. The CDR3 is 13 amino acids. Trimming took off 6 bases at V and 5 bases at J, with 11 bases between the two ends. CDR3 coding DNA: TGTGCCAGCAGCGGCGGCAGTGATCAGCCCCAGCATTTT. Translated, it gives CASSGGSDQPQHF.

The genes are TRBV6-2 or TRBV6-3 and TRBJ2-1; the D is unclear. The germline V gene has CDR1 MNHEY and CDR2 SVGEGT. The V end lost 2 bases, the J end lost 6 bases, and 5 bases lay between the germline ends. CDR3 length: 12 amino acids. As DNA, the CDR3 is TGTGCCAGCAGTTACCCGGGCAATGAGCAGTTCTTC. Translated: CASSYPGNEQFF.

CDR3 in amino acids: CASSESDGKTQYF. The CDR3 DNA reads TGCGCCAGCAGTGAGTCGGACGGGAAGACCCAGTACTTC. V is TRBV10-2 and J is TRBJ2-5, with D perhaps matching TRBD2 (5 bases). Germline CDR1 is WSHSY and CDR2 is SAAADI. Deletions cut 0 bases from V and 6 bases from J, with 8 bases between. The CDR3 is made up of 13 amino acids.

The chain is built from TRBV7-8 and TRBJ2-1, with 7 nucleotides matching TRBD2. The germline gives CDR1 SGHVS, CDR2 FQNEAQ. V dropped 5 bases and J dropped 7; count of bases not matched to a gene: 11. CDR3 size: 15 residues. Here the CDR3 DNA reads TGTGCCAGCAGCCCCCGATCGGGGGGAGGGAATGAGCAGTTCTTC. The encoded protein is CASSPRSGGGNEQFF. The full variable domain, rest sourced from reference TRBV7-8 and TRBJ2-1, is GAGVSQSPRYKVAKRGQDVALRCDPISGHVSLFWYQQALGQGPEFLTYFQNEAQLDKSGLPSDRFFAERPEGSVSTLKIQRTQQEDSAVYLCASSPRSGGGNEQFFGPGTRLTVL.

The chain links TRBV11-3 to TRBJ2-7; D uncertain. CDR1 and CDR2 from the germline V gene are SGHNT and YENEEA. CDR3 length equals 13 residues. Trimming stripped 4 bases from V and 3 bases from J, with 10 bases between. This CDR3 reads CASSSIPDYEQYF. CDR3 nucleotides: TGTGCCAGCAGCTCGATACCAGACTACGAGCAGTACTTC.

V gene TRBV20-1 combines with J gene TRBJ2-7; TRBD1 might be the D (6 bases). This CDR3 is 13 amino acids long. The V end was cut by 3 bases, the J end by 5 bases, with 14 bases between. From germline, CDR1 is DFQATT and CDR2 SNEGSKA (reference sequence). CDR3 nucleotide sequence: TGCAGTGCTAGTAGGGGGTCAGGGGACGAGCAGTACTTC. Translating it yields CSASRGSGDEQYF.